This T cell receptor beta chain derives from a study of shared clonotypes between healthy human individuals. Study as a whole: Used for every donor were three CD4 naive, three CD4 memory, two CD8 naive and one CD8 memory plate. Study-level results: Sorted-subset sequencing, rarefaction showed, was incomplete despite large depth. A reduction in generation probabilities was seen for non-shared clonotypes relative to those shared by all four donors. In general, naive subsets displayed greater estimated richness than memory subsets did.

The data were produced by immunoSEQ multiplex PCR, yet TCRdb's version contains in-frame clones alone and is incomplete. The sample lists some 2,500,000 clones, approximately 94% occurring once. The V gene's germline CDR1 is SGDLS and CDR2 YYNGEE. J lost 4 bases, V lost 3 bases, and 3 bases had no gene match. There are 15 residues in the CDR3. A remark on this clone: Its cognate antigen is unknown. Other DNA variants within this sample encode the same CDR3.

This sequence joins TRBV9 and TRBJ2-1, with 11 positions matching TRBD2. Sequencing was done on a sample of naive CD4+ T cells from PBMCs. Indicated subset: CD45RA+ positively selected. The source is a man in his late teens or twenties in good health. Some clones in this sample may be carry-over from other donors' samples. CDR3 bases: TGTGCCAGCAGCGCTAGCGGGAGGCTTTACAATGAGCAGTTCTTC. Its protein product is CASSASGRLYNEQFF.